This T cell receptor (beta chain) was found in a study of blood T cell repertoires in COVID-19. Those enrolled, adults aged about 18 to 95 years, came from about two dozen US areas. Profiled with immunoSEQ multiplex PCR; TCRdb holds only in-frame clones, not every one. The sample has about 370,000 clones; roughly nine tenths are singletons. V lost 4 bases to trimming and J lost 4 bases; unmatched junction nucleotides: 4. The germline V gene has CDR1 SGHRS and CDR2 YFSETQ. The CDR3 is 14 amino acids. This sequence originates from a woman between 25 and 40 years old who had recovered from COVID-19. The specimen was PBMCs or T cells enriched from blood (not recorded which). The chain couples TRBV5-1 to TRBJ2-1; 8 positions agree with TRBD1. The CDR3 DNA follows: TGCGCCAGCAGCATCCGGGACAGGTACAATGAGCAGTTCTTC. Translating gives CASSIRDRYNEQFF.